Shown below are 26 T cell receptor beta chains from a single sample sequenced in a study of vaccination effects on CD4 cells after COVID-19. ViraFEST assay sequencing came after antigen-specific CD4+ T cells were expanded with viral peptide pools. Isolating CD4+ T cells followed around nine days of culture. No vaccinee had earlier SARS-CoV-2 infection, and nucleocapsid antibodies were negative. Data came from immunoSEQ multiplex PCR; TCRdb stores just in-frame clones and leaves some out. Of roughly 50,000 clones in the sample, 79% were seen once. No antigen has been identified for these receptors. This material consisted of CD4+ T cells from PBMCs cultured with HCoV-OC43 spike peptides, taken before COVID-19 vaccination. Subset here: HCoV-OC43 spike overlapping peptide pool stimulation. All receptors derive from a human donor who received a COVID-19 vaccine.

The chain couples TRBV3-1 (or the pseudogene TRBV3-2) to TRBJ1-2; D is possibly TRBD1 (5 bases). From germline, CDR1 is LGHDT and CDR2 YNNKEL (reference sequence). The CDR3 has 12 residues. Trimming left V 1 base short and J 7 bases short, with 7 bases between. This CDR3 reads CASSQGQFGYTF. DNA for the CDR3: TGTGCCAGCAGCCAAGGACAGTTTGGCTACACCTTC.

The rearrangement links TRBV6-5 to TRBJ2-3; D is unclear. Germline loops: CDR1 MNHEY, CDR2 SVGAGI. V lost 4 bases, J lost 2 bases, and 13 bases lay in between. The CDR3 is 15 residues long. CDR3 loop: CASSSGRIITDTQYF. Written as DNA, the CDR3 is TGTGCCAGCAGTTCCGGACGGATTATCACAGATACGCAGTATTTT.

V gene TRBV13 combines with J gene TRBJ1-4; TRBD1 might be the D (5 bases). V lost 0 bases to trimming and J lost 5 bases, with 10 bases between them. The V gene's germline CDR1 is PRHDT and CDR2 FYEKMQ (reference sequence). The CDR3 runs to 15 residues. The CDR3 loop reads CASSLGGDHNEKLFF. CDR3 coding DNA: TGTGCCAGCAGCTTAGGGGGGGATCACAATGAAAAACTGTTTTTT.

The chain uses TRBV7-9 and TRBJ2-3; D gene unclear. Germline CDR1 SEHNR, CDR2 FQNEAQ (reference sequence). V lost 4 bases to trimming and J lost 1 base, with 6 bases between them. This CDR3 spans 13 amino acids. The CDR3 DNA reads as TGTGCCAGCAGCTCCGTCGGCACAGATACGCAGTATTTT. Protein: CASSSVGTDTQYF.

This chain joins TRBV28 and TRBJ2-2; the match to TRBD1 covers 8 bases. Germline CDR1 MDHEN, CDR2 SYDVKM. J lost 0 bases, V lost 7 bases, and 7 bases had no gene match. The CDR3 loop spans 16 amino acids. As DNA, the CDR3 is TGTGCCAGCACCTCGGGACAGGCTACGAACACCGGGGAGCTGTTTTTT. Translating it yields CASTSGQATNTGELFF.

DNA of the CDR3: TGTGCCTGGAGTGGAGTTAGGGGGCTGGACGGCTACACCTTC. Its translation is CAWSGVRGLDGYTF. This chain joins TRBV30 and TRBJ1-2; 7 nucleotides agree with TRBD1. J was trimmed by 8 bases and V by 1 base; bases with no gene match: 10. The germline V gene has CDR1 GTSNPN and CDR2 SVGIG (reference sequence). The CDR3 contains 14 residues.

The chain recombines TRBV12-3 or TRBV12-4 with TRBJ2-7; D is tentatively TRBD1 or TRBD2 (5 bases each). The CDR3 consists of 12 residues. Trimming removed 6 bases at V and 6 bases at J, with 12 bases between. The CDR3 protein is CASSMGRGEQYV. CDR3 nucleotides: TGTGCCAGCAGCATGGGACGGGGCGAGCAGTACGTC.

The chain carries TRBV10-1 and TRBJ2-5, with TRBD2 identical over 8 bases. This CDR3 spans 15 amino acids. The V and J ends lost 0 bases and 2 bases, in that order; junction bases with no gene match: 2. The germline V gene encodes CDR1 WNHNN and CDR2 SYGVQD (reference sequence). In nucleotides, the CDR3 is TGCGCCAGCAGTGAGTCTACTAGCGGACAAGAGACCCAGTACTTC. It yields the protein CASSESTSGQETQYF.

The CDR3: CASSDRAGHGYTF. The CDR3 DNA is TGCGCCAGCAGTGACAGGGCGGGTCACGGCTACACCTTC. The rearrangement uses TRBV10-2 and TRBJ1-2; tentative D call: TRBD1 (5 bases). Germline-derived CDR1 and CDR2 are WSHSY and SAAADI. The CDR3 spans 13 residues. V gave up 3 bases and J gave up 8 bases, with 13 bases separating them.

The V gene is TRBV12-3 or TRBV12-4, the J gene TRBJ1-2; D remains ambiguous. The CDR3 is 13 amino acids. V was clipped by 4 bases and J by 4 bases, with 10 bases between them. CDR3 DNA sequence: TGTGCCAGCAGTTATAACAGTGGCTATGGCTACACCTTC. Translated, it gives CASSYNSGYGYTF.

The chain links TRBV21-1 to TRBJ2-1; the D call in the table, TRBD2, was not verified against the DNA. TRBV21-1 is designated a pseudogene. The CDR3 has 15 amino acids. CDR3 sequence: CATPGLAGDYNEQFF. CDR3 DNA: TGTGCGACCCCGGGACTAGCTGGGGACTACAATGAGCAGTTCTTC.

The chain recombines TRBV19 with TRBJ2-1; 10 positions agree with TRBD2. CDR1 and CDR2 (germline): LNHDA, SQIVND (reference sequence). This CDR3 contains 16 residues. V dropped 2 bases and J dropped 3; count of bases not matched to a gene: 4. CDR3 DNA sequence: TGTGCCAGTAGTATAAACCCTAGCGGGAGCTACAATGAGCAGTTCTTC. Translated: CASSINPSGSYNEQFF.

The chain employs TRBV19 and TRBJ1-5, with TRBD1 identical over 8 bases. Germline V gives CDR1 LNHDA, CDR2 SQIVND (reference sequence). V was pared by 3 bases and J by 6 bases, with 10 bases of the junction left unmatched. The CDR3 consists of 16 residues. The CDR3 is CASSMWGQGAGQPQHF. The CDR3 region has the DNA TGTGCCAGTAGTATGTGGGGCCAGGGGGCGGGTCAGCCCCAGCATTTT.

This clone was observed once. The chain couples TRBV2 to TRBJ2-1; 8 bases line up with TRBD1. CDR3 size: 14 residues. V was clipped by 10 bases and J by 3 bases; unmatched bases: 8. Germline V CDR1 and CDR2: SNHLY, FYNNEI. CDR3 sequence: CATGDRSDYNEQFF. The CDR3 DNA is TGTGCCACCGGGGACAGGTCCGACTACAATGAGCAGTTCTTC.

V and J are TRBV11-3 and TRBJ2-1; 7 positions match TRBD1. Germline V gene data show CDR1 as SGHNT and CDR2 as YENEEA. This CDR3 has 14 amino acids. V trimming: 5 bases; J trimming: 4 bases; junction bases outside the gene matches: 5. CDR3 residues: CASSPRTGYNEQFF. The CDR3 coding sequence is TGTGCCAGCAGCCCTCGGACAGGATACAATGAGCAGTTCTTC.

This chain connects TRBV5-4 to TRBJ2-3; D is uncertain. The V gene's germline CDR1 is SGHNT and CDR2 YYREEE (reference sequence). This CDR3 spans 16 amino acids. V gave up 3 bases and J gave up 2 bases, with 16 bases separating them. CDR3 coding DNA: TGTGCCAGCAGCTGGACCCCACCCCGATACACAGATACGCAGTATTTT. It translates to CASSWTPPRYTDTQYF.

The chain joins TRBV4-1 to TRBJ1-5, with D perhaps matching TRBD1 (5 bases). The germline V and J ends were trimmed by 1 base and 4 bases, with 14 bases remaining between them. The CDR3 is made up of 16 amino acids. Germline assignment: CDR1 MGHRA and CDR2 YSYEKL. The CDR3 is CASSQGGGGENQPQHF. The CDR3 DNA follows: TGCGCCAGCAGCCAAGGGGGGGGAGGGGAAAATCAGCCCCAGCATTTT.

This clone occurred a few times. The V and J genes are TRBV3-1 (or the pseudogene TRBV3-2) and TRBJ1-2; 8 nucleotides agree with TRBD1. Germline V gene lookup returns CDR1 LGHDT and CDR2 YNNKEL (reference sequence). The trim removed 5 bases at V and 8 bases at J, leaving 10 bases unmatched. This CDR3 is 14 amino acids long. The CDR3 sequence is CASSLIAGQAGYTF. The CDR3 nucleotides are TGTGCCAGCAGCTTAATTGCGGGACAGGCAGGCTACACCTTC.

The chain recombines TRBV19 with TRBJ2-7; TRBD2 aligns across 7 bases. V was pared by 5 bases and J by 2 bases, with 12 bases of the junction left unmatched. Germline V gene data show CDR1 as LNHDA and CDR2 as SQIVND (reference sequence). This CDR3 is 16 amino acids long. The CDR3 reads CASSPGWVAGPYEQYV. CDR3 coding DNA: TGTGCCAGTAGTCCCGGATGGGTAGCGGGTCCCTACGAGCAGTACGTC.

The DNA of the CDR3 is TGTGCCAGCAGTTACGTCCAGGGGGGGAAAGAGACCCAGTACTTC. Protein: CASSYVQGGKETQYF. This sequence joins TRBV6-2 or TRBV6-3 and TRBJ2-5; either TRBD1 or TRBD2 may supply D (7 bases each). The germline CDR1 and CDR2 sequences are MNHEY and SVGEGT. V was shortened by 2 bases and J by 3 bases, with 13 bases between the two germline ends. This CDR3 spans 15 amino acids.

The chain uses TRBV5-1 and TRBJ1-4; 8 nucleotides align to TRBD1. From germline, CDR1 is SGHRS and CDR2 YFSETQ. This CDR3 contains 15 residues. The V gene end was trimmed by 4 bases and the J gene end by 3 bases; junction bases not matched to a gene: 5. In DNA, the CDR3 is TGCGCCAGCAGCGCACAACAGGGGGCTAATGAAAAACTGTTTTTT. It specifies CASSAQQGANEKLFF. Supplemented by reference TRBV5-1 and TRBJ1-4, the full variable domain reads KAGVTQTPRYLIKTRGQQVTLSCSPISGHRSVSWYQQTPGQGLQFLFEYFSETQRNKGNFPGRFSGRQFSNSRSEMNVSTLELGDSALYLCASSAQQGANEKLFFGSGTQLSVL.

CDR3: CASSVRSSSGNTIYF. The CDR3 DNA reads TGTGCCAGCAGTGTACGTTCCAGCTCTGGAAACACCATATATTTT. V usage is TRBV2 and J usage is TRBJ1-3; D uncertain. This CDR3 contains 15 residues. In germline, CDR1 is SNHLY, CDR2 FYNNEI. Deletions cut 4 bases from V and 0 bases from J, with 10 bases between.

This rearrangement joins TRBV10-3 to TRBJ1-5, with D tentatively TRBD1 (5 bases). Trimming left V 10 bases short and J 4 bases short, with 14 bases between. Germline V CDR1 and CDR2: ENHRY, SYGVKD. The CDR3 is 13 residues long. The CDR3 here is CATTDTLNQPQHF. The CDR3 nucleotides are TGTGCCACAACGGACACCCTTAATCAGCCCCAGCATTTT.

The chain carries TRBV12-3 or TRBV12-4 and TRBJ1-2, with D unclear. Trimming shortened V by 3 bases and J by 8 bases, and 13 bases separated the two germline ends. This CDR3 is built from 13 residues. CDR3 bases: TGTGCCAGCAGTTTTGGGTACTTGGGGGGCTACACCTTC. It yields the protein CASSFGYLGGYTF.

This chain joins TRBV6-4 and TRBJ2-3, with D perhaps given as TRBD1 or TRBD2 (5 bases each). The CDR3 contains 13 residues. CDR1 and CDR2 (germline): MRHNA, SNTAGT. V gave up 3 bases and J gave up 5 bases, with 9 bases separating them. Here the CDR3 reads CASSEGRGDTQYF. As DNA, the CDR3 is TGTGCCAGCAGTGAGGGACGAGGAGATACGCAGTATTTT.

This clone has just a few counts. V and J are TRBV6-4 and TRBJ2-7; tentative D call: TRBD1 (5 bases). Trimming cost V 0 bases and J 4 bases, with 7 bases left between them. The CDR3 sequence is 13 residues long. Per germline, CDR1 MRHNA and CDR2 SNTAGT. The CDR3 region has the DNA TGTGCCAGCAGTGACTCGACAGCGTACGAGCAGTACGTC. As protein: CASSDSTAYEQYV.